The entry that follows covers one T cell receptor (beta chain) sequence. Its target antigen remains unknown. Nothing much larger sits one base from this clone, and base qualities are not available. From a lookup of the germline V gene (reference sequence), CDR1 and CDR2 are MNHNY and SVGAGI. Measured from the cysteine to the phenylalanine, the CDR3 is 14 residues long. The sequence is cut down to CDR3 DNA, 42 bases in frame from base 1. V lost 2 bases and J lost 4 bases; the stretch between them is 12 bases long. The sample originates from a study of a mutant IDH1 vaccine in newly diagnosed glioma listed by TCRdb under 2021. Turning to the overall study: Patients received eight vaccinations in weeks 1, 3, 5, 7, 11, 15, 19 and 23, corresponding to visits V03 through V10. Vaccination started 4-6 weeks after radiotherapy alone, or was given together with temozolomide cycles in the groups whose treatment included chemotherapy. Of the 32 patients who were treated, 62.5% were male and around 40% were female, and the mean age was roughly 40 years. Prior to enrollment, standard therapy consisting of radiotherapy alone, temozolomide alone, or radiochemotherapy with temozolomide had been administered to patients, with the combination being received by most patients. Peripheral blood was drawn at six visits: V03 (baseline), V05, V07, V10, V12 and V13. Longitudinal TCRB deep sequencing was performed for 20 to 30 treated patients wherever samples were available for exploratory analyses.

What this sample's time point label stands for: week 5, during vaccination. Each vaccine dose was 300 ug of a 20-mer mutant IDH1 peptide in Montanide, given subcutaneously with topical imiquimod. Donors had newly diagnosed WHO grade 3 or 4 IDH1-mutant astrocytomas with loss of nuclear ATRX. The samples were drawn from NOA16, a multicentre, single-arm, open-label phase I trial in Germany that tested a mutant IDH1 peptide vaccine in humans for the first time. The DNeasy Blood and Tissue Kit was used to extract genomic DNA from EDTA blood for TCRB sequencing. On the study overall, not on this receptor specifically: Changes in the top peripheral T cell clonotypes picked up by TCRB sequencing did not appear to be linked to pseudoprogression. Across multiple MHC alleles, vaccine-induced immune responses were seen in about 93% of patients. The authors noted that analyses of patient blood samples could not be reproduced because of sample limitations. Availability determined which PBMC samples were chosen for TCRB deep sequencing.

Receptor libraries were prepared by the immunoSEQ multiplex PCR assay. Rearranged TCR beta chain sequences were amplified with the hsTCRB Kit following the manufacturer's protocol. An Illumina MiSeq was used to sequence the TCRB libraries. On the authors' methods: Demultiplexing, trimming and gene mapping were performed with the kit vendor's proprietary platform. TCRdb took over this immuneACCESS table, retaining in-frame rearrangements with V and J assigned. Such tables are incomplete; in checked studies, under half of the missing clones stem from an unresolved V gene, and the remainder is unexplained. The V and J calls and clone size were taken over from that table, and D and trimming were inferred from the DNA. The sample table lists about 58,000 clones, about 86% of them with a count of one. The ten largest clones add up to about 7.2% of the sample.

The sequence came from a woman aged 45-60 years with glioma. This sequence uses TRBV6-6 and TRBJ2-7, and TRBD1 may be the D gene, going by 5 matching bases. The sequences come from PBMCs, collected from a glioma patient whose treatment included an IDH1 peptide vaccine. Here is the DNA: TGTGCCAGCAGTTACAACCAGGGATCGTACGAGCAGTACTTC. It translates to CASSYNQGSYEQYF.